The source of this T cell receptor (beta chain) is a study of blood T cell repertoires in COVID-19. This CDR3 is built from 16 residues. CDR1 and CDR2 from the germline V gene are SGHDN and FVKESK. V lost 0 bases and J lost 2, with 13 bases in between. Profiling relied on immunoSEQ multiplex PCR, and the TCRdb table lists in-frame clones only, not all of them. The sample has about 150,000 clones; around four fifths are singletons. Sequences were obtained from PBMCs or T cells enriched from blood (not recorded which). The source is a woman aged 40 to 50 who had recovered from COVID-19. The chain combines TRBV14 with TRBJ1-1; D is perhaps TRBD1 (5 bases). CDR3 nucleotide sequence: TGTGCCAGCAGCCAAGATCGCGGGGCGCAAAACACTGAAGCTTTCTTT. Encoded protein: CASSQDRGAQNTEAFF.